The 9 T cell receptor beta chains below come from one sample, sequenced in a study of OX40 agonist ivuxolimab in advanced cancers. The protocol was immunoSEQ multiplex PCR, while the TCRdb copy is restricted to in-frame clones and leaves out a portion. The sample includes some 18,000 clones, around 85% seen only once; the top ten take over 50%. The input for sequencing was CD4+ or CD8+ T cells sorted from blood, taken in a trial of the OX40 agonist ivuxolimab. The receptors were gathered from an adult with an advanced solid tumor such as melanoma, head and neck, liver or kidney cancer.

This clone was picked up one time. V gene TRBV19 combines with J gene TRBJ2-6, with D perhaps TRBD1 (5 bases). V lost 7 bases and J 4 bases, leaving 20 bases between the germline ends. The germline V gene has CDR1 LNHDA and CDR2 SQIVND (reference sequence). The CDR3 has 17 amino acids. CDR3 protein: CASNTKKRGYGANVLTF. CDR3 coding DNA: TGTGCCAGTAACACAAAAAAAAGGGGTTACGGGGCCAACGTCCTGACTTTC.

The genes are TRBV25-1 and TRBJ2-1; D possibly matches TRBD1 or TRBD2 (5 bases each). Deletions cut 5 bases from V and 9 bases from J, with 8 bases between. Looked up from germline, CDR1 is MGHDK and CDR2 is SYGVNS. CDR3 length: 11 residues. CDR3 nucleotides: TGTGCCAGCAGTCCGGGGCCTGAGCAGTTCTTC. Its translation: CASSPGPEQFF.

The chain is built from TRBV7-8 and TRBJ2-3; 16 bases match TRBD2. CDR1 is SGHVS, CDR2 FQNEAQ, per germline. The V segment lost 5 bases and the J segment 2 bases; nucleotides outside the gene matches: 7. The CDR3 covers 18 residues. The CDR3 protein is CASSPGTSGGADTDTQYF. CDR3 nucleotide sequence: TGTGCCAGCAGCCCCGGGACTAGCGGGGGGGCTGACACAGATACGCAGTATTTT.

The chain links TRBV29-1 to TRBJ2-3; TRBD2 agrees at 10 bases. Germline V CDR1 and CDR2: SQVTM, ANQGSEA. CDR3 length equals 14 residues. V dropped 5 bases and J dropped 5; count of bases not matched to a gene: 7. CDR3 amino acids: CSVTAGGPLDTQYF. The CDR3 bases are TGCAGCGTTACAGCGGGGGGGCCCCTAGATACGCAGTATTTT.

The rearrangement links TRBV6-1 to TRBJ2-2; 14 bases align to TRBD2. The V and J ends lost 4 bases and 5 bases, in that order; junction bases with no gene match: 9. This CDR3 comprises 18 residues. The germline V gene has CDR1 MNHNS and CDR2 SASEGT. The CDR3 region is CASSARGLAGAGTGELFF. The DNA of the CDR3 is TGTGCCAGCAGTGCCCGGGGACTAGCGGGAGCGGGAACCGGGGAGCTGTTTTTT.

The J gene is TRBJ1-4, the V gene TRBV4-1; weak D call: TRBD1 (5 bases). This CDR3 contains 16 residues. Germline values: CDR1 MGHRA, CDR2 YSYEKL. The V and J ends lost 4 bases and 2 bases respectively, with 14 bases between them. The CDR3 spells CASSPPWGETNEKLFF. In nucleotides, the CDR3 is TGCGCCAGCAGCCCCCCCTGGGGGGAGACTAATGAAAAACTGTTTTTT.

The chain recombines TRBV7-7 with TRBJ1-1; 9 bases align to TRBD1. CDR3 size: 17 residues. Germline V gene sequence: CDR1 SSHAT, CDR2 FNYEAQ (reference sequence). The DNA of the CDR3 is TGTGCTCGAATTCTCTGGCGGGGCGACAGGGGGTACACTGAAGCTTTCTTT. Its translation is CARILWRGDRGYTEAFF.

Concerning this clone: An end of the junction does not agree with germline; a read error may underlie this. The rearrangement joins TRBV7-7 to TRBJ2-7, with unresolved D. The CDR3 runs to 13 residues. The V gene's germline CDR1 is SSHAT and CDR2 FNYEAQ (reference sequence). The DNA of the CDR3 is TGTGCTAGCAGCATCCTCCAAGGCGACGAGCAGTACTTC. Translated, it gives CASSILQGDEQYF.

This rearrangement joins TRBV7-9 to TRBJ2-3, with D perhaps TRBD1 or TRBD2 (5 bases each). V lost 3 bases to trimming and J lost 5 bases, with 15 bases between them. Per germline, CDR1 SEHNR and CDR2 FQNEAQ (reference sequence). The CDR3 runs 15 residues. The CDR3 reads CASSFGTGSGDTQYF. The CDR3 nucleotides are TGTGCCAGCAGCTTCGGGACGGGGTCGGGAGATACGCAGTATTTT.